What follows are 30 T cell receptor beta chains derived from one specimen sequenced in a study of cytomegalovirus exposure and HLA in healthy donors. Vbeta (60) and Jbeta (13) primers were used in the PCR. Profiled with immunoSEQ multiplex PCR; TCRdb holds only in-frame clones, not every one. Found here are more than 100,000 clones, roughly 80% of them singletons; the top ten hold 8.8%. The sample consisted of PBMCs. The receptors derive from a female donor in good health and CMV-seropositive.

The rearrangement uses TRBV5-4 and TRBJ2-7, with D possibly matching TRBD2 (6 bases). The V end was cut by 3 bases, the J end by 0 bases, with 16 bases between. The CDR3 sequence is 16 residues long. Germline V gene sequence: CDR1 SGHNT, CDR2 YYREEE (reference sequence). The CDR3 region has the DNA TGTGCCAGCAGCTCCCTAGCGTTGGTGGGCTCCTACGAGCAGTACTTC. As protein: CASSSLALVGSYEQYF.

This clone was detected only once. This chain joins TRBV19 and TRBJ1-5, with D possibly TRBD1 on 5 matching bases. V was clipped by 8 bases and J by 4 bases, with 15 bases between them. Germline-derived CDR1 and CDR2 are LNHDA and SQIVND (reference sequence). The CDR3 loop spans 14 amino acids. The CDR3 is CASGRASGNQPQHF. CDR3 sequence (DNA): TGTGCCAGTGGCAGGGCGTCCGGGAATCAGCCCCAGCATTTT.

Written as DNA, the CDR3 is TGTGCCAGCAGACCAAGCGGAAAAGAGACCCAGTACTTC. Its translation: CASRPSGKETQYF. V usage is TRBV6-1 and J usage is TRBJ2-5; D is possibly TRBD2 (5 bases). The V gene's germline CDR1 is MNHNS and CDR2 SASEGT. The CDR3 loop spans 13 amino acids. Trimming left V 6 bases short and J 3 bases short, with 11 bases between.

The chain uses TRBV6-5 and TRBJ1-2; D perhaps matches TRBD1 (6 bases). The length of the CDR3 is 13 residues. Trimming took off 6 bases at V and 6 bases at J, with 14 bases between the two ends. The germline gives CDR1 MNHEY, CDR2 SVGAGI. This CDR3 reads CASRPGVTHGYTF. The CDR3, as DNA: TGTGCCAGCAGGCCAGGGGTTACGCATGGCTACACCTTC.

This clone was seen just once. The rearrangement joins TRBV12-5 to TRBJ2-5, with 9 bases aligning to TRBD2. The CDR3 consists of 16 residues. V shed 1 base and J 6 bases; nucleotides not matched to a gene: 9. Germline assignment: CDR1 LGHNT and CDR2 FRNRAP. The chain's CDR3 is CASGLGASGTVKTQYF. Written as DNA, the CDR3 is TGTGCTAGTGGTTTGGGGGCTAGCGGGACAGTAAAGACCCAGTACTTC.

The genes are TRBV7-9 and TRBJ2-1; D is possibly TRBD1 (5 bases). This CDR3 has 17 amino acids. Trimming removed 4 bases from V and 0 bases from J, with 16 bases in between. The germline CDR1 and CDR2 sequences are SEHNR and FQNEAQ (reference sequence). The CDR3 coding sequence is TGTGCCAGCAGCTACGGTCGACAGAAGAGCTCCTACAATGAGCAGTTCTTC. This encodes CASSYGRQKSSYNEQFF.

The V and J genes are TRBV6-1 and TRBJ1-5; D not certain. Deletions cut 8 bases from V and 4 bases from J, with 12 bases between. Per germline, CDR1 MNHNS and CDR2 SASEGT. The CDR3 sequence is 13 residues long. CDR3 sequence: CASQIEQNQPQHF. DNA for the CDR3: TGTGCCAGCCAAATTGAACAGAATCAGCCCCAGCATTTT.

A few counts support this clone. J is TRBJ1-1 and V is TRBV5-4, with 7 bases that match TRBD1. Losses at the gene ends were 4 bases for V and 0 bases for J; bases not matched to a gene: 6. The CDR3 is 15 residues long. Germline V gene data show CDR1 as SGHNT and CDR2 as YYREEE (reference sequence). CDR3 sequence reads: CASSEGDRLNTEAFF. For the CDR3, the DNA is TGTGCCAGCAGCGAGGGGGACAGACTGAACACTGAAGCTTTCTTT. The full variable domain, completed using reference TRBV5-4 and TRBJ1-1, is ETGVTQSPTHLIKTRGQQVTLRCSSQSGHNTVSWYQQALGQGPQFIFQYYREEENGRGNFPPRFSGLQFPNYSSELNVNALELDDSALYLCASSEGDRLNTEAFFGQGTRLTVV.

The rearrangement joins TRBV5-6 to TRBJ2-1; 7 bases match TRBD2. The CDR3 sequence is 15 residues long. Germline V CDR1 and CDR2: SGHDT, YYEEEE. The trim removed 3 bases at V and 0 bases at J, leaving 3 bases unmatched. Written as DNA, the CDR3 is TGTGCCAGCAGCTCAGCGGGGAGCTCCTACAATGAGCAGTTCTTC. This gives the protein CASSSAGSSYNEQFF.

The V call is TRBV27, the J call TRBJ2-3; D unresolved. Trimming took 4 bases from V and 0 from J, leaving 11 bases between them. Germline V gene data show CDR1 as MNHEY and CDR2 as SMNVEV (reference sequence). This CDR3 region has 15 residues. The DNA for the CDR3 is TGTGCCAGCAGTTCGAACTACTTTAGCACAGATACGCAGTATTTT. Amino acid sequence: CASSSNYFSTDTQYF.

V is TRBV7-2 and J is TRBJ2-2; D possibly corresponds to TRBD1 (5 bases). The CDR3 extends over 14 amino acids. V lost 3 bases and J lost 3, with 8 bases in between. Germline V gene lookup returns CDR1 SGHTA and CDR2 FQGNSA. CDR3 DNA sequence: TGTGCCAGCAGCTTTGCGACAGACACCGGGGAGCTGTTTTTT. Translated, it gives CASSFATDTGELFF.

The chain joins TRBV30 to TRBJ2-2; D ambiguous. This CDR3 spans 13 amino acids. Germline CDR1 reads GTSNPN; CDR2 reads SVGIG (reference sequence). Trimming shortened V by 2 bases and J by 1 base, and 5 bases separated the two germline ends. The DNA for the CDR3 is TGTGCCTGGAGTCGAGGGAACACCGGGGAGCTGTTTTTT. Translated, it gives CAWSRGNTGELFF.

The chain couples TRBV2 to TRBJ1-5; TRBD1 is a possible D gene (5 bases). V was trimmed by 7 bases and J by 5 bases, leaving 15 bases between them. The CDR3 is made up of 14 amino acids. Germline V gives CDR1 SNHLY, CDR2 FYNNEI. This chain's CDR3 is CASTRQSPDQPQHF. CDR3 bases: TGTGCCAGCACCCGACAGAGCCCTGATCAGCCCCAGCATTTT.

V usage is TRBV9 and J usage is TRBJ2-5, with 8 positions matching TRBD2. V was clipped by 4 bases and J by 0 bases; unmatched bases: 8. Germline V CDR1 and CDR2: SGDLS, YYNGEE. CDR3 length equals 16 residues. CDR3: CASSLGGGTYQETQYF. The CDR3 DNA reads TGTGCCAGCAGCCTAGGCGGGGGGACGTACCAAGAGACCCAGTACTTC.

The chain has TRBV2 and TRBJ2-1; 12 nucleotides match TRBD2. Germline CDR1 and CDR2: SNHLY and FYNNEI. The CDR3 has 17 residues. The V segment lost 6 bases and the J segment 7 bases; nucleotides outside the gene matches: 13. The chain's CDR3 is CASSGGLAGRSLNEQFF. CDR3 DNA: TGTGCCAGCAGCGGCGGACTAGCGGGGAGGTCTTTGAATGAGCAGTTCTTC.

V gene TRBV7-9 combines with J gene TRBJ2-7; D ambiguous. The CDR3 totals 12 residues. V shed 3 bases and J shed 2 bases, with 5 bases lying between them. In germline, CDR1 is SEHNR, CDR2 FQNEAQ (reference sequence). The CDR3 is CASSLRTYEQYF. The DNA of the CDR3 is TGTGCCAGCAGCTTGCGGACCTACGAGCAGTACTTC.

The chain employs TRBV5-4 and TRBJ1-2; D uncertain. The CDR3 runs to 13 residues. The germline V gene has CDR1 SGHNT and CDR2 YYREEE (reference sequence). Trimming left V 1 base short and J 5 bases short, with 9 bases between. The CDR3, as DNA: TGTGCCAGCAGCTTGCCTTCCGGGTATGGCTACACCTTC. Translating gives CASSLPSGYGYTF.

V is TRBV5-4 and J is TRBJ1-2; D is undetermined. The CDR3 totals 14 residues. Per germline, CDR1 SGHNT and CDR2 YYREEE (reference sequence). The V gene lost 1 base and the J gene lost 3 bases, with 10 bases spanning the gap. The CDR3 sequence: CASSLYGGDYGYTF. The CDR3 nucleotides are TGTGCCAGCAGCTTGTACGGCGGAGACTATGGCTACACCTTC.

The rearrangement uses TRBV18 and TRBJ2-7; TRBD1 might be the D (6 bases). V lost 5 bases and J lost 3, with 14 bases in between. The CDR3 runs 14 residues. Germline loops: CDR1 KGHSH, CDR2 LQKENI. The CDR3 is CASSGSTGGYEQYF. The DNA for the CDR3 is TGTGCCAGCTCAGGTTCGACAGGTGGCTACGAGCAGTACTTC.

This clone is a singleton in its sample. V usage is TRBV18 and J usage is TRBJ1-5; no reliable D call. Between the trimmed V and J ends, which lost 5 bases and 2 bases, there was a span of 10 bases. The germline V gene encodes CDR1 KGHSH and CDR2 LQKENI. The CDR3 totals 14 residues. CDR3 sequence (DNA): TGTGCCAGCTCATCCAATTCAGGCAATCAGCCCCAGCATTTT. As protein: CASSSNSGNQPQHF.

J is TRBJ1-4 and V is TRBV2; D might be TRBD1 (5 bases). The germline V and J ends were trimmed by 6 bases and 5 bases, with 10 bases remaining between them. CDR1 and CDR2 (germline): SNHLY, FYNNEI. The CDR3 extends over 13 amino acids. In nucleotides, the CDR3 is TGTGCCAGCAGAAGGGGTGAGAATGAAAAACTGTTTTTT. It encodes CASRRGENEKLFF.

The chain joins TRBV7-2 to TRBJ2-1; 12 bases line up with TRBD2. V trimming: 2 bases; J trimming: 8 bases; junction bases outside the gene matches: 13. Per germline, CDR1 SGHTA and CDR2 FQGNSA. The CDR3 is 18 amino acids. The CDR3 spells CASSLNGLAGSGGDEQFF. CDR3 in DNA: TGTGCCAGCAGCTTAAATGGACTAGCGGGAAGCGGAGGGGATGAGCAGTTCTTC.

The gene calls are TRBV10-3 and TRBJ1-5; D possibly corresponds to TRBD1 (6 bases). Germline CDR1 and CDR2: ENHRY and SYGVKD. This CDR3 has 13 amino acids. The ends were cut back, 4 bases at V and 2 bases at J, with 6 bases in the middle. CDR3 DNA: TGTGCCATCAGTGCAGGGGGCAATCAGCCCCAGCATTTT. Translation: CAISAGGNQPQHF.

The chain joins TRBV18 to TRBJ1-1, with 9 bases matching TRBD1. Germline V gene data show CDR1 as KGHSH and CDR2 as LQKENI. This CDR3 has 15 residues. The junction had 0 bases not matched to a gene; V was cut back by 1 base and J by 0 bases. CDR3 amino acids: CASSPRDRVNTEAFF. The CDR3, as DNA: TGTGCCAGCTCACCACGGGACAGGGTGAACACTGAAGCTTTCTTT.

V gene TRBV27 combines with J gene TRBJ1-4; TRBD1 might be the D (5 bases). V gave up 8 bases and J gave up 11 bases, with 18 bases separating them. The CDR3 sequence is 13 residues long. Germline-derived CDR1 and CDR2 are MNHEY and SMNVEV (reference sequence). DNA of the CDR3: TGTGCCAGCGGTGACAGTGGGTTGGAGAAACTGTTTTTT. This translates into CASGDSGLEKLFF.

This chain connects TRBV12-5 to TRBJ2-7; D possibly corresponds to TRBD2 (5 bases). Germline V gives CDR1 LGHNT, CDR2 FRNRAP. The ends were cut back, 3 bases at V and 6 bases at J, with 12 bases in the middle. This CDR3 spans 13 amino acids. The CDR3 nucleotides are TGTGCTAGTGGTTTCCAGTACAGCGGCGAGCAGTACTTC. It is translated as CASGFQYSGEQYF.

V is TRBV7-9 and J is TRBJ1-1, with D possibly matching TRBD1 (6 bases). This CDR3 is 12 amino acids long. Looked up from germline, CDR1 is SEHNR and CDR2 is FQNEAQ (reference sequence). The V end lost 5 bases, the J end lost 4 bases, and 8 bases lay between the germline ends. CDR3 sequence: CASSPGATEAFF. CDR3 DNA: TGTGCCAGCAGCCCAGGGGCCACTGAAGCTTTCTTT.

On this clone: A read error may produce the germline difference seen at one junction end. V is TRBV18 and J is TRBJ2-7; the match to TRBD1 covers 9 bases. The CDR3 runs to 16 residues. Germline CDR1 KGHSH, CDR2 LQKENI. CDR3 loop: CASSPLLTGGTYEQYF. The CDR3 DNA follows: TGTGCCAGCTCGCCACTTCTCACAGGGGGCACCTACGAGCAGTACTTC.

The J gene is TRBJ2-5, the V gene TRBV5-1; perhaps TRBD1 as D (6 bases). Germline V gene lookup returns CDR1 SGHRS and CDR2 YFSETQ. The CDR3 contains 13 residues. Trimming cost V 6 bases and J 1 base, with 10 bases left between them. The CDR3 sequence: CASNEGVQETQYF. The CDR3 nucleotides read TGCGCCAGCAACGAGGGGGTCCAAGAGACCCAGTACTTC.

The rearrangement uses TRBV7-6 and TRBJ2-7, with a weak D call TRBD2 (5 bases). Germline-derived CDR1 and CDR2 are SGHVS and FNYEAQ. CDR3 length: 17 residues. Between the trimmed V and J ends, which lost 5 bases and 0 bases, there was a span of 20 bases. The CDR3 loop is CASSRRDARVSSYEQYF. The CDR3 DNA reads TGTGCCAGCAGCCGTCGTGATGCGCGGGTGAGCTCCTACGAGCAGTACTTC.